The 24 T cell receptor beta chains in this list originate from one sample, sequenced in a study of CD8 T cells in Susac syndrome (dated by TCRdb to between 2019 and 2020). The library was generated by the immunoSEQ multiplex PCR assay. RNA was extracted using the RNeasy kit, and roughly 0.5 to 1 ug of the RNA was reverse transcribed with random hexamers. TCRdb redid the processing of the public reads, applying fastp at Q25 and MiXCR, and retained in-frame beta chains. Every CDR3 protein is listed once, alongside the most common genes and DNA of its rows. The sample records 300,000 or so distinct CDR3 sequences, under 95% of which are singletons. In total, the top ten clones hold about 0.07% of the sample. Sequenced material: CD4+ T cells from PBMCs. All receptors derive from a human donor with multiple sclerosis.

In this sample, this clonotype turned up a few times. The V call is TRBV30, the J call TRBJ2-7; 7 bases agree with TRBD2. Germline lookup yields CDR1 GTSNPN and CDR2 SVGIG (reference sequence). The CDR3 length is 13 residues. The V segment lost 0 bases and the J segment 6 bases; nucleotides outside the gene matches: 5. The DNA of the CDR3 is TGTGCCTGGAGTGTACGGGGGGAGGGCGAGCAGTACTTC. It yields the protein CAWSVRGEGEQYF. Supplemented by reference TRBV30 and TRBJ2-7, the full variable domain reads SQTIHQWPATLVQPVGSPLSLECTVEGTSNPNLYWYRQAAGRGLQLLFYSVGIGQISSEVPQNLSASRPQDRQFILSSKKLLLSDSGFYLCAWSVRGEGEQYFGPGTRLTVT.

This clonotype is a singleton in its sample. V usage is TRBV6-1 and J usage is TRBJ2-1, with 7 bases fitting TRBD1. Germline V CDR1 and CDR2: MNHNS, SASEGT. The CDR3 loop spans 13 amino acids. The V and J ends lost 8 bases and 3 bases, in that order; junction bases with no gene match: 4. Here the CDR3 reads CASETGLYNEQFF. The CDR3 DNA is TGTGCCAGCGAGACAGGGCTCTACAATGAGCAGTTCTTC.

This chain connects TRBV2 to TRBJ1-1; D unresolved. Trimming took 7 bases from V and 0 from J, leaving 15 bases between them. This CDR3 contains 15 residues. Looked up from germline, CDR1 is SNHLY and CDR2 is FYNNEI. The CDR3 reads CASTQRSALNTEAFF. CDR3 coding DNA: TGTGCCAGCACCCAAAGGTCCGCGCTGAACACTGAAGCTTTCTTT. The whole variable domain, remainder taken from reference TRBV2 and TRBJ1-1, is EPEVTQTPSHQVTQMGQEVILRCVPISNHLYFYWYRQILGQKVEFLVSFYNNEISEKSEIFDDQFSVERPDGSNFTLKIRSTKLEDSAMYFCASTQRSALNTEAFFGQGTRLTVV.

The V gene is TRBV5-6, the J gene TRBJ2-1, with D perhaps matching TRBD2 (7 bases). The CDR3 extends over 13 amino acids. In germline, CDR1 is SGHDT, CDR2 YYEEEE. Trimming left V 2 bases short and J 5 bases short, with 8 bases between. The CDR3 sequence is CASSLGGDNEQFF. DNA for the CDR3: TGTGCCAGCAGCTTAGGGGGGGACAATGAGCAGTTCTTC. Full variable domain (missing parts from reference TRBV5-6 and TRBJ2-1): DAGVTQSPTHLIKTRGQQVTLRCSPKSGHDTVSWYQQALGQGPQFIFQYYEEEERQRGNFPDRFSGHQFPNYSSELNVNALLLGDSALYLCASSLGGDNEQFFGPGTRLTVL.

This clonotype has only one observation. The chain recombines TRBV20-1 with TRBJ1-2; D uncertain. Trimming took off 6 bases at V and 4 bases at J, with 15 bases between the two ends. The length of the CDR3 is 13 residues. Germline CDR1 is DFQATT and CDR2 is SNEGSKA (reference sequence). DNA for the CDR3: TGCAGTGCCCAGGCCATTACCGGCTATGGCTACACCTTC. Translated, it gives CSAQAITGYGYTF.

The rearrangement joins TRBV20-1 to TRBJ2-5; 11 positions match TRBD2. This CDR3 spans 17 amino acids. Germline V gene sequence: CDR1 DFQATT, CDR2 SNEGSKA (reference sequence). V was clipped by 1 base and J by 4 bases; unmatched bases: 11. The DNA for the CDR3 is TGCAGTGCTAGAGGCCTAGCGGGAGGTCGTTTCGGAGAGACCCAGTACTTC. It specifies CSARGLAGGRFGETQYF.

V usage is TRBV20-1 and J usage is TRBJ2-1; D call uncertain. This CDR3 spans 14 amino acids. V lost 3 bases and J 5 bases, leaving 14 bases between the germline ends. Germline assignment: CDR1 DFQATT and CDR2 SNEGSKA (reference sequence). The DNA of the CDR3 is TGCAGTGCTAGTGCCCGATTGGGGAACAATGAGCAGTTCTTC. Translation gives CSASARLGNNEQFF.

The V call is TRBV18, the J call TRBJ1-5; no clear D. Trimming removed 2 bases from V and 6 bases from J, with 8 bases in between. Germline CDR1 reads KGHSH; CDR2 reads LQKENI. This CDR3 is 13 amino acids long. CDR3 residues: CASSPEVGQPQHF. The CDR3 bases are TGTGCCAGCTCACCAGAAGTAGGTCAGCCCCAGCATTTT.

This clonotype was seen a single time. The CDR3 bases are TGCGCCAGCAGCTTGGAGTCCGCGGGTTCTGGCTACACCTTC. The encoded protein is CASSLESAGSGYTF. The chain joins TRBV5-1 to TRBJ1-2; no reliable D call. V shed 0 bases and J shed 7 bases, with 13 bases lying between them. The CDR3 runs 14 residues. CDR1 is SGHRS, CDR2 YFSETQ, per germline.

The chain uses TRBV5-1 and TRBJ2-5; D unclear. V was shortened by 0 bases and J by 2 bases, with 14 bases between the two germline ends. The CDR3 has 16 residues. Germline V gives CDR1 SGHRS, CDR2 YFSETQ. The CDR3 region has the DNA TGCGCCAGCAGCTTGGGTGGCGGAAGAATACAAGAGACCCAGTACTTC. It encodes CASSLGGGRIQETQYF.

CDR3 in amino acids: CAWSGTGEFEKLFF. DNA of the CDR3: TGTGCCTGGAGTGGGACAGGGGAGTTTGAAAAACTGTTTTTT. The V gene is TRBV30, the J gene TRBJ1-4, with 9 bases aligning to TRBD1. The CDR3 extends over 14 amino acids. CDR1 GTSNPN and CDR2 SVGIG come from the germline V gene (reference sequence). V shed 1 base, J shed 7 bases, and the junction held 4 bases outside the gene matches.

The count of this clonotype is one. The V and J genes are TRBV2 and TRBJ2-3, with TRBD2 as a possible D gene (7 bases). The germline V gene encodes CDR1 SNHLY and CDR2 FYNNEI. Trimming shortened V by 4 bases and J by 5 bases, and 16 bases separated the two germline ends. The CDR3 consists of 15 residues. The CDR3 bases are TGTGCCAGCAGTGGGGGGCGGGGGTCGGGAGATACGCAGTATTTT. Protein: CASSGGRGSGDTQYF.

J is TRBJ1-5 and V is TRBV6-5; D perhaps matches TRBD1 (5 bases). V lost 6 bases and J 5 bases, leaving 17 bases between the germline ends. Germline-derived CDR1 and CDR2 are MNHEY and SVGAGI. This CDR3 has 15 residues. CDR3 residues: CASRLFRESDQPQHF. CDR3 in DNA: TGTGCCAGCAGACTTTTCAGGGAATCGGATCAGCCCCAGCATTTT.

CDR3 nucleotide sequence: TGCAGCGTCGCGGACCTTGGATACGAGCAGTACTTC. Residues: CSVADLGYEQYF. The rearrangement links TRBV29-1 to TRBJ2-7; D gene uncertain. The CDR3 has 12 residues. Germline assignment: CDR1 SQVTM and CDR2 ANQGSEA. The V end lost 6 bases, the J end lost 4 bases, and 13 bases lay between the germline ends.

The chain is built from TRBV30 and TRBJ2-7, with D uncertain. The CDR3 is 13 amino acids. The V gene lost 2 bases and the J gene lost 6 bases, with 14 bases spanning the gap. Germline CDR1 GTSNPN, CDR2 SVGIG (reference sequence). CDR3 region: CAWSRQAPAEQYF. CDR3 DNA: TGTGCCTGGAGTAGGCAGGCTCCTGCCGAGCAGTACTTC.

This clonotype has a handful of counts. The CDR3 DNA reads TGTGCCAGCTCGCCAGCCCGGGATACGCAGTATTTT. Translated: CASSPARDTQYF. This sequence joins TRBV7-2 and TRBJ2-3; D call uncertain. Germline CDR1 is SGHTA and CDR2 is FQGNSA. This CDR3 region has 12 residues. Trimming took 8 bases from V and 6 from J, leaving 12 bases between them.

The V gene is TRBV11-2, the J gene TRBJ1-2; no clear D. This CDR3 spans 12 amino acids. Per the germline V gene, CDR1 is SGHAT and CDR2 is FQNNGV. V lost 5 bases to trimming and J lost 7 bases, with 11 bases between them. The CDR3 DNA reads TGTGCCAGCAGCCCAGCTGGGGTTGGCTACACCTTC. Its protein product is CASSPAGVGYTF. Drawing the rest from reference TRBV11-2 and TRBJ1-2, the complete variable domain is EAGVAQSPRYKIIEKRQSVAFWCNPISGHATLYWYQQILGQGPKLLIQFQNNGVVDDSQLPKDRFSAERLKGVDSTLKIQPAKLEDSAVYLCASSPAGVGYTFGSGTRLTVV.

The chain links TRBV7-9 to TRBJ2-7; 7 nucleotides match TRBD1. CDR3 size: 16 residues. Per germline, CDR1 SEHNR and CDR2 FQNEAQ (reference sequence). The V gene end was trimmed by 5 bases and the J gene end by 4 bases; junction bases not matched to a gene: 14. The CDR3 nucleotides are TGTGCCAGCAGCCCAATACTGGGACAGTCTTCGTACGAGCAGTACTTC. Translated: CASSPILGQSSYEQYF.

This chain links TRBV7-8 with TRBJ1-4; possible D gene TRBD1, 6 bases. V gave up 5 bases and J gave up 5 bases, with 9 bases separating them. Germline loops: CDR1 SGHVS, CDR2 FQNEAQ. The CDR3 length is 13 residues. In DNA form, the CDR3 reads TGTGCCAGCAGCCGGACAGTGAATGAAAAACTGTTTTTT. Its protein product is CASSRTVNEKLFF.

The chain recombines TRBV4-2 with TRBJ2-7; 9 bases are shared with TRBD2. J lost 4 bases, V lost 2 bases, and 18 bases had no gene match. Germline CDR1 and CDR2: LGHNA and YNFKEQ. CDR3 size: 19 residues. The CDR3 DNA reads as TGTGCCAGCAGCCAAAAGGGGGGGACTAGCCGAATAGAAAAGTACGAGCAGTACTTC. It yields the protein CASSQKGGTSRIEKYEQYF.

The gene calls are TRBV24-1 and TRBJ2-1; TRBD2 aligns across 7 bases. CDR3 length equals 12 residues. Germline values: CDR1 KGHDR, CDR2 SFDVKD. J was trimmed by 11 bases and V by 6 bases; bases with no gene match: 6. CDR3 amino acids: CATSLGGLQQFF. The CDR3 DNA sequence: TGTGCCACCAGTTTGGGAGGGCTCCAGCAGTTCTTC.

This rearrangement joins TRBV7-9 to TRBJ2-1; tentative D call: TRBD2 (5 bases). This CDR3 contains 11 residues. CDR1 and CDR2 (germline): SEHNR, FQNEAQ (reference sequence). V was cut by 6 bases and J by 9 bases, with 9 bases left in between. CDR3 loop: CASSGLAEQFF. The CDR3, as DNA: TGTGCCAGCAGTGGGCTAGCTGAGCAGTTCTTC.

This chain uses TRBV3-1 with TRBJ2-2, with no clear D. CDR3 length equals 14 residues. CDR1 is LGHDT, CDR2 YNNKEL, per germline (reference sequence). V was pared by 5 bases and J by 4 bases, with 11 bases between. This chain's CDR3 is CASSRIVGTGELFF. The CDR3, as DNA: TGTGCCAGCAGCAGGATAGTTGGCACCGGGGAGCTGTTTTTT.

CDR3 protein: CASSLGMSGAASARYGYTF. The CDR3 region has the DNA TGCGCCAGCAGCTTGGGCATGTCGGGGGCGGCCTCAGCCCGCTATGGCTACACCTTC. The chain recombines TRBV5-1 with TRBJ1-2, with D possibly being TRBD1 (6 bases). V was cut by 0 bases and J by 4 bases, with 25 bases left in between. The CDR3 extends over 19 amino acids. Germline CDR1 is SGHRS and CDR2 is YFSETQ.